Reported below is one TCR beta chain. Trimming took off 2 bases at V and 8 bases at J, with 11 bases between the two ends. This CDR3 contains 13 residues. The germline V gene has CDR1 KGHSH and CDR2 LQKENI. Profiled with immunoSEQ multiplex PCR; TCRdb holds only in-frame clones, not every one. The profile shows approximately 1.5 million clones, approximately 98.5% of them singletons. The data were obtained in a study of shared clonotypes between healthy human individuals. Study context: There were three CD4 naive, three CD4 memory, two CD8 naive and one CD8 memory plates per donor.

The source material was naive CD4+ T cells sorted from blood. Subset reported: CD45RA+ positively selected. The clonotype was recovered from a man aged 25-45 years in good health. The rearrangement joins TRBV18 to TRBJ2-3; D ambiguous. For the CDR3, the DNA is TGTGCCAGCTCACCAGGGGATTCTTTTACGCAGTATTTT. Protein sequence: CASSPGDSFTQYF.